This T cell receptor beta chain emerged from a study of monozygotic twins with inflammatory bowel disease (dated by TCRdb to 2018 to 2020). Some background on the complete study: The full study comprised approximately 28 monozygotic twin pairs: nine German pairs (four IBD-concordant, five IBD-discordant) and 19 IBD-discordant Danish pairs. Disease-associated traits were sought mainly through comparisons between IBD patients and their genetically identical healthy co-twins within discordant pairs. Each individual had, on average, about 151 000 unique TCRalpha sequences and 181 000 unique TCRbeta sequences available for analysis. The paper as a whole reports these results and caveats: Repertoire similarity did not differ between concordant and discordant twins, which could be due to limited statistical power. IBD patients had lower TCRbeta repertoire diversity, measured by the inverse Simpson index, than their healthy co-twins. No single strong signal or clonotype linked to IBD turned up in the results, so the idea that one exists was not supported. Compared with healthy twins, IBD patients had fewer clonotypes in common with other individuals, a difference most pronounced in patients showing signs of disease activity. Background noise and inter-individual variability may have been introduced into the repertoires by the differing immunosuppressive treatments among patients. Distinction between different T cell subtypes could not be achieved in the analysis.

The CDR3 runs 15 amino acids, cysteine and phenylalanine included. The DNA is unrecorded. CDR1 and CDR2 are drawn from the germline V gene: SGHRS, YFSETQ. From each donor, an approximately 2.5 ml peripheral blood sample was collected into PAXgene tubes and kept at -80 degrees C. Total RNA was isolated from whole blood with the PAXgene blood miRNA kit on an automated QIAcube, without T cell sorting. Deep TCRalpha and TCRbeta repertoire profiling with unique molecular barcoding was performed on peripheral blood of monozygotic twin pairs concordant or discordant for inflammatory bowel disease. Smoking habits were recorded for all twin pairs, with individuals classified as current, former or never smokers. Library creation used 5' RACE. Preparation of each TCR library used approximately 3.5 ug of total RNA. For each sample, cDNA was synthesized in eight separate reactions using SMARTScribe reverse transcriptase. Unique molecular identifiers containing a 6-nucleotide sample barcode were introduced through template switching during cDNA synthesis. TCRalpha and TCRbeta cDNA was amplified in two nested PCRs of 16 and 9 cycles, and bead purification was carried out after each PCR. Before amplification, cDNA was treated with uracil DNA-glycosylase and purified using the QIAquick PCR purification kit. The second PCR was the step at which Illumina TruSeq-compatible adapters and sample-specific barcodes were added. TapeStation and Qubit were used to check library quality and concentration, and 4.5 to 5 ng of each library was pooled. Pooled libraries were sequenced on an Illumina HiSeq2500 single-index Rapid Run with 2 x 100 bp reads and custom sequencing primers. The study's own analysis went as follows. PCR and sequencing errors were corrected by UMI-based consensus assembly using MiGEC version 1.2.6. MiXCR version 2.1.1 was used for V(D)J alignment, clonotype assembly and CDR3 extraction. To normalise gene usage, clonotype sharing and MAIT/NKT TCR abundance, the top 1000, 10 000 and 20 000 clonotypes in each sample were analysed. Diversity was computed as the inverse Simpson index with the vegan R package after downsampling to 27 000 UMIs. Statistical testing used paired Mann-Whitney U tests on the discordant twin pairs and applied Benjamini-Hochberg correction for multiple testing. Once TCRdb had reprocessed the reads, it stored one entry per CDR3 protein sequence and supplied no DNA. The V and J calls were not made by the authors but by TCRdb's processing. In this sample's table one finds some 150,000 distinct CDR3 sequences. Of the sample, roughly 2.4% is held by the ten largest clones.

With respect to this clonotype: Its antigen specificity is not known.

The receptor was isolated from a human donor with ulcerative colitis or Crohn's disease, or a healthy co-twin of an affected twin (not recorded which). Sequenced material: blood. The chain links TRBV5-1 with TRBJ2-7; TCRdb's D call of TRBD1 is untestable without DNA. The CDR3 region has the sequence CASSPRDRWSYEQYF. With all but the CDR3 taken from the reference TRBV5-1 and TRBJ2-7 genes, the full variable domain is: KAGVTQTPRYLIKTRGQQVTLSCSPISGHRSVSWYQQTPGQGLQFLFEYFSETQRNKGNFPGRFSGRQFSNSRSEMNVSTLELGDSALYLCASSPRDRWSYEQYFGPGTRLTVT.